Each of the 5 T cell receptor beta chains below was sequenced from the same sample in a study of cytomegalovirus exposure and HLA in healthy donors. The data were produced by immunoSEQ multiplex PCR, yet TCRdb's version contains in-frame clones alone and is incomplete. The table includes about 360,000 clones, about nine tenths detected once. The sample taken for sequencing was PBMCs. The receptors derive from a young woman in good health and CMV-seronegative.

The genes are TRBV5-4 and TRBJ1-2; no clear D. Germline lookup yields CDR1 SGHNT and CDR2 YYREEE (reference sequence). The CDR3 runs to 13 residues. Trimming cost V 0 bases and J 7 bases, with 10 bases left between them. CDR3: CASSLAGVAGYTF. DNA of the CDR3: TGTGCCAGCAGCTTGGCCGGAGTGGCTGGCTACACCTTC.

The rearrangement uses TRBV4-1 and TRBJ2-3, with 9 nucleotides matching TRBD2. The CDR3 is made up of 16 amino acids. Germline CDR1 MGHRA, CDR2 YSYEKL. Germline trimming cut 4 bases from V and 0 bases from J; bases unmatched to any gene: 5. Here the CDR3 DNA reads TGCGCCAGCAGCCGAGGGACTAGCCCTAGCACAGATACGCAGTATTTT. This translates into CASSRGTSPSTDTQYF.

V is TRBV29-1 and J is TRBJ1-1; D is unresolved. The length of the CDR3 is 11 residues. Trimming stripped 3 bases from V and 6 bases from J, with 8 bases between. CDR1 is SQVTM and CDR2 is ANQGSEA in the germline V gene. CDR3 region: CSVESGPEAFF. In DNA, the CDR3 is TGCAGCGTTGAGAGCGGCCCTGAAGCTTTCTTT.

The rearrangement joins TRBV5-8 to TRBJ2-2; TRBD1 agrees at 10 bases. There are 16 residues in the CDR3. CDR1 and CDR2 from the germline V gene are SGHTS and YDEGEE. Losses at the gene ends were 4 bases for V and 6 bases for J; bases not matched to a gene: 9. CDR3 nucleotide sequence: TGTGCCAGCAGCGCCCCGGGACAGGGGCTCGCCGGGGAGCTGTTTTTT. Translating gives CASSAPGQGLAGELFF.

In this sample, this clone turned up a few times. The chain has TRBV29-1 and TRBJ1-2, with a possible D match to TRBD1 (6 bases). This CDR3 has 14 residues. V was shortened by 1 base and J by 3 bases, with 12 bases between the two germline ends. CDR1 and CDR2 from the germline V gene are SQVTM and ANQGSEA. The CDR3 protein is CSVEGQGLYYGYTF. The CDR3 nucleotides are TGCAGCGTTGAAGGTCAGGGGCTATACTATGGCTACACCTTC.